This T cell receptor (beta chain) comes out of a study of T cell responses to AZD1222 COVID-19 vaccine. Study findings and constraints: Clonal diversity may have been underestimated in mostly white British donors.

This table comes from immunoSEQ multiplex PCR, and its TCRdb copy is limited to in-frame clones, with some not included. The sample consists of about 200,000 clones, approximately 94% of them appearing once. This CDR3 has 14 amino acids. Germline V lookup: CDR1 MNHEY, CDR2 SMNVEV (reference sequence). V lost 2 bases and J lost 5, with 10 bases in between. In the case of this clone: Its antigen is as yet unknown.

The sequence was collected from an adult who received the MenACWY meningococcal vaccine as a control. The sample in question was peripheral blood, obtained 28 days after the second dose of the MenACWY control vaccine. This rearrangement joins TRBV27 to TRBJ2-1; D is undetermined. The CDR3 is CASSLVSVDNEQFF. The DNA for the CDR3 is TGTGCCAGCAGTTTAGTATCCGTGGACAATGAGCAGTTCTTC.